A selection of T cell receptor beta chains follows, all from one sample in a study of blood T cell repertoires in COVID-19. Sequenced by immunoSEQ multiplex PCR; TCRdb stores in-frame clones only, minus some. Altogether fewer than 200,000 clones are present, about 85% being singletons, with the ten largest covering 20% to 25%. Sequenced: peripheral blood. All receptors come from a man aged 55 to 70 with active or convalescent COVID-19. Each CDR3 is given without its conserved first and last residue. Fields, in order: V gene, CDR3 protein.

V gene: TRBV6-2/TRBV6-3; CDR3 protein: ASSYGPATSTDTQY
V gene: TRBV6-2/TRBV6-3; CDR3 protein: ASSDSDRVKRF
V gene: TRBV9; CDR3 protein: ASSGREGPANEKLF
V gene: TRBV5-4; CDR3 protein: ASSKGQGNYGYT
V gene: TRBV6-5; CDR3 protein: ASSYFRGALLYEQY
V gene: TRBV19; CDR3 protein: ASGTSKQY
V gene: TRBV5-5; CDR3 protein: ASSLGQGVQAGANVLT
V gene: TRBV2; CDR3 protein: ASSGDRGKETQY
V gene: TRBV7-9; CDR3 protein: ASSTGGNQPQH
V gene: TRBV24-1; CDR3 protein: ATKGALGPQH
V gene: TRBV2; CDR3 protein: ASILGPSGNTGELF
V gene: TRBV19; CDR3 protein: ASSIMGGETEAF
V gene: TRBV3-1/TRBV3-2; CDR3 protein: ASSPSFQETQY
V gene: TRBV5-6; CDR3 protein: ASSLAHVGSGESSYEQY
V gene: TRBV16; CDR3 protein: ASSPTGGGNTEAF
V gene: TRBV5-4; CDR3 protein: ASSLFRTGQGGNTIY
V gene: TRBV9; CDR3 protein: ASSPSGGPGDTQY
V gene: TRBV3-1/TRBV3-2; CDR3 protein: ATLGEANEQF
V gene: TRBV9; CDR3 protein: ASSAPWGRGGEETQY
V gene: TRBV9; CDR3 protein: ASSFRESEQF
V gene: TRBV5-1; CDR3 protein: ASSVVTGQGPFTGELF
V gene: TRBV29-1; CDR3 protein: SVDRGGLTDTQY
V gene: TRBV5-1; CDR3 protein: ASSRQGSLAGELF
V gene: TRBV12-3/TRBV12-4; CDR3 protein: ASSFREEQY
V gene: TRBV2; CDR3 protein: ASSGTGSGNTIY
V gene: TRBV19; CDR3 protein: ASSTARRRTEAF
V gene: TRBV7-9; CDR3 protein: ASSPWTGEQY
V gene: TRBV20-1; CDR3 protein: SARRDNEQF
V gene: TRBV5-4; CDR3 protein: ASSRKGGTDTQY
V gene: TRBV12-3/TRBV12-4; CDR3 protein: ASSLGRIVLY
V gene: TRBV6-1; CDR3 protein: ASSEGRGTDQNYGYT
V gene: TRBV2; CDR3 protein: ASRAGNLGYT
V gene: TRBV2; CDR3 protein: ASSEGRRDSPLH
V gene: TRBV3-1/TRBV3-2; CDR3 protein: ASSQTGGIVNYGYT
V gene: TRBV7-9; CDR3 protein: ASSLKRTEGGYT
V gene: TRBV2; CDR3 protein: ASRGVFVTFSGNTIY
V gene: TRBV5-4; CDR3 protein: ASSLVASADTQY
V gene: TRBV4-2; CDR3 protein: ASSQDIQAYGYT
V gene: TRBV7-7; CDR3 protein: ASSSDRARNQPQH
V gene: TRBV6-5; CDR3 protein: ASSSSSGSNTGELF
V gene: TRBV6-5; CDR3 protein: ASNPGQGQGAQY
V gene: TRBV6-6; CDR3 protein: ASSPLPWVAGGPEY
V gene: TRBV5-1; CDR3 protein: ASSSLGQYNSPLH
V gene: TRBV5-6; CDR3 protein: ASSFGRGSGNTIY
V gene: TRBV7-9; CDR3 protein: ASSKTDGSNQPQH
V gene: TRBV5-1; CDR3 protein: ASSGGQGVNTEAF
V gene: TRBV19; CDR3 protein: ASSIGDTSYNEQF
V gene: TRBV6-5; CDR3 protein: ASGGHNYGYT
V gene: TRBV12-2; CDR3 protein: ASRLETSGGAEDTQY
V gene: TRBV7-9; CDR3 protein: ASSLVGGREETQY
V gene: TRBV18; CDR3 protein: ASSPSRTLDTIY
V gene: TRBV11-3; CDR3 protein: ASSFRDSQAF
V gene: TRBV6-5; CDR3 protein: ASSRELGGYTEAF
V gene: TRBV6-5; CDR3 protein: ASSFDRGARGYT
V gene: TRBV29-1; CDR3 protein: SVVGQGVDTQY
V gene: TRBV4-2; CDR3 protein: ASSQDHEGYSGNTIY
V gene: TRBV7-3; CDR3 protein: ASSLTKAGGQETQY